The subject of this entry is one T cell receptor beta chain. Antigen unknown. Measured with immunoSEQ multiplex PCR; TCRdb has only the in-frame clones, and not every one. The sample lists tens of thousands of clones, roughly 80% occurring once. CDR3 length equals 15 residues. The J segment lost 11 bases and the V segment lost 0 bases, leaving 9 bases of the junction unmatched. Germline V lookup: CDR1 SGHAT, CDR2 FQNNGV. This entry comes from a study of OX40 agonist ivuxolimab in advanced cancers. Study details: Hepatocellular carcinoma, melanoma, renal cell or head and neck cancer occurred in dose-escalation patients. Prior checkpoint blockade (anti-PD-1, anti-PD-L1 or anti-CTLA-4) was permitted; around 37% had it. General observations from the study: There were, on average, more expanded clones in CD8+ T cells than in CD4+. Clonal expansion in partial responders at 0.1-3.0 mg/kg ranked among the lowest.

Specimen: CD4+ or CD8+ T cells sorted from blood, collected in a trial of the OX40 agonist ivuxolimab. The chain has TRBV11-2 and TRBJ2-3, with 9 bases that match TRBD2. The clonotype comes from an adult with an advanced solid tumor such as melanoma, head and neck, liver or kidney cancer. CDR3 region: CASSLEAGGPALQYF. The CDR3 nucleotides read TGTGCCAGCAGCTTAGAGGCGGGGGGGCCAGCTTTGCAGTATTTT. Using reference TRBV11-2 and TRBJ2-3 for the parts outside the CDR3, the full variable domain is EAGVAQSPRYKIIEKRQSVAFWCNPISGHATLYWYQQILGQGPKLLIQFQNNGVVDDSQLPKDRFSAERLKGVDSTLKIQPAKLEDSAVYLCASSLEAGGPALQYFGPGTRLTVL.